This T cell receptor (beta chain) was sequenced during a study of control samples from healthy donors and cancer patients. Assay: immunoSEQ multiplex PCR; the TCRdb copy retains only in-frame clones and omits some. Of some 200,000 clones listed, approximately 92% are singletons. Germline CDR1 is SGHTA and CDR2 is FQGNSA. The CDR3 spans 13 residues. V was trimmed by 8 bases and J by 0 bases, leaving 8 bases between them. Sequencing was done on a sample of blood. This chain joins TRBV7-2 and TRBJ2-1, with D possibly TRBD1 on 6 matching bases. The receptor's source is a man in his late teens or twenties in good health. In DNA form, the CDR3 reads TGTGCCAGCCGGACAGACTCCTACAATGAGCAGTTCTTC. As protein: CASRTDSYNEQFF.